This TCR beta chain was captured by sequencing in a study of CD8+ T cells in alopecia areata. Sequencing templates came from extracted RNA that was reverse transcribed into cDNA. Only in-frame clones appear in the TCRdb table, and some are missing; sequencing was by immunoSEQ multiplex PCR. The repertoire holds 200,000 to 250,000 clones, around 65% seen once, with roughly 1.2% in the top ten. Trimming cost V 2 bases and J 9 bases, with 10 bases left between them. Germline V CDR1 and CDR2: SQVTM, ANQGSEA. The CDR3 extends over 11 amino acids. Treatment denoted: oral pan-JAK inhibitor, 5-10 mg twice daily.

The source material was CD4+ T cells sorted from blood, sampled at approximately week 44, from a patient treated with tofacitinib. The J gene is TRBJ1-2, the V gene TRBV29-1; D might be TRBD1 (5 bases). This TCR was sampled from a human donor with alopecia areata. The chain's CDR3 is CSVETGASYTF. The DNA of the CDR3 is TGCAGCGTTGAAACCGGGGCAAGCTACACCTTC.